What follows is one T cell receptor (beta chain) and its context. Its antigen is unknown. These data originate in a study of siplizumab effects on memory and regulatory T cells. Study results and limitations: Unstimulated subsets accounted for the mapping of only a minor share of the clones that were alloreactive.

Sequencing used immunoSEQ multiplex PCR; TCRdb keeps in-frame clones, though not all of them. The repertoire consists of some 120,000 clones, with around 94% occurring once and the leading ten covering around 1.7%. The clonotype was recovered from a human donor in good health. What was sequenced was non-Treg CD4+ T cells sorted from blood.

DNA for the CDR3: TGTGCCAGCAGCCCGCGGGGGAACGAGCAGTACTTC. Translated: CASSPRGNEQYF. The chain is built from TRBV11-2 and TRBJ2-7; 7 bases are shared with TRBD2. CDR1 and CDR2 (germline): SGHAT, FQNNGV. The CDR3 has 12 amino acids. V lost 5 bases, J lost 5 bases, and 3 bases stayed unmatched.